This passage covers 14 T cell receptor beta chains from one sample sequenced in a study of shared clonotypes between healthy human individuals. Terminally differentiated effector memory CD45RA+ cells were left out of the naive CD8 fraction, which was CD45RO-negative and positively selected for CCR7. Sequencing was performed with immunoSEQ multiplex PCR; in TCRdb, only in-frame clones are kept and a portion is missing. Among approximately 810,000 clones, 80% to 95% were seen once, and the ten largest hold less than 25%. Sequenced input: naive CD8+ T cells sorted from blood. These receptors were taken from a man under 40 in good health.

The rearrangement uses TRBV25-1 and TRBJ2-2; 7 bases are a match to TRBD2. Germline values: CDR1 MGHDK, CDR2 SYGVNS. This CDR3 comprises 18 residues. After removal of 0 bases from V and 5 bases from J, the junction contained 12 bases not matched to a gene. The CDR3 spells CASSEYLSLAETTGELFF. CDR3 sequence (DNA): TGTGCCAGCAGTGAATATTTATCTCTAGCGGAGACAACCGGGGAGCTGTTTTTT.

The gene calls are TRBV7-9 and TRBJ2-1, with 11 bases lining up with TRBD2. Trimming at V came to 6 bases and at J to 0 bases, leaving 13 bases not matched to a gene. Per germline, CDR1 SEHNR and CDR2 FQNEAQ (reference sequence). CDR3 length equals 19 residues. Written as DNA, the CDR3 is TGTGCCAGCAGTCCAGCGGGGACTAGCGGACGGAGCTCCTACAATGAGCAGTTCTTC. Translating gives CASSPAGTSGRSSYNEQFF.

The genes are TRBV7-9 and TRBJ2-1; TRBD2 matches at 9 bases. Trimming at V came to 4 bases and at J to 0 bases, leaving 13 bases not matched to a gene. CDR3 length: 19 amino acids. Germline values: CDR1 SEHNR, CDR2 FQNEAQ (reference sequence). The CDR3 sequence is CASSWGGLATMSSYNEQFF. The CDR3 coding sequence is TGTGCCAGCAGCTGGGGGGGACTAGCCACAATGAGCTCCTACAATGAGCAGTTCTTC.

The chain has TRBV30 and TRBJ2-3; D is uncertain. The CDR3 spans 12 residues. V gave up 2 bases and J gave up 2 bases, with 5 bases separating them. Germline V gene data show CDR1 as GTSNPN and CDR2 as SVGIG (reference sequence). CDR3 amino acids: CAWSRATDTQYF. CDR3 coding DNA: TGTGCCTGGAGTCGGGCCACAGATACGCAGTATTTT.

The V and J genes are TRBV25-1 and TRBJ2-7, with 7 positions matching TRBD2. With 0 bases clipped from V and 3 bases from J, the junction kept 8 bases outside the gene matches. The CDR3 is 16 residues long. Germline CDR1 and CDR2: MGHDK and SYGVNS. The CDR3 region has the DNA TGTGCCAGCAGTGAATATGTTGGTGGGGACTACTACGAGCAGTACTTC. Its protein is CASSEYVGGDYYEQYF.

The chain recombines TRBV30 with TRBJ1-4, with D possibly TRBD1 on 6 matching bases. The germline V and J ends were trimmed by 2 bases and 15 bases, with 16 bases remaining between them. The CDR3 extends over 12 amino acids. Germline-derived CDR1 and CDR2 are GTSNPN and SVGIG (reference sequence). In DNA, the CDR3 is TGTGCCTGGAGTCCCTCGACAGGCGGGTTGTTTTTT. As protein: CAWSPSTGGLFF. The complete variable domain, with remaining parts taken from reference TRBV30 and TRBJ1-4, reads SQTIHQWPATLVQPVGSPLSLECTVEGTSNPNLYWYRQAAGRGLQLLFYSVGIGQISSEVPQNLSASRPQDRQFILSSKKLLLSDSGFYLCAWSPSTGGLFFGSGTQLSVL.

The CDR3 loop reads CASSVAVGQETQYF. The CDR3 nucleotides read TGTGCCAGCAGCGTAGCTGTGGGCCAAGAGACCCAGTACTTC. The chain carries TRBV9 and TRBJ2-5; D unclear. V lost 0 bases, J lost 1 base, and 7 bases lay in between. The CDR3 consists of 14 residues. Germline V CDR1 and CDR2: SGDLS, YYNGEE.

A note on this clone: A read error is the likely source, as a far larger clone sits one nucleotide away. Distinct nucleotide sequences in the sample also encode this CDR3. This rearrangement joins TRBV27 to TRBJ2-7; D not resolved. CDR3 length: 12 amino acids. Germline V gene data show CDR1 as MNHEY and CDR2 as SMNVEV (reference sequence). V lost 1 base to trimming and J lost 5 bases, with 6 bases between them. The CDR3 bases are TGTGCCAGCAGTTTATTGGGTGACGAGCAGTACTTC. Translated, it gives CASSLLGDEQYF.

This CDR3 reads CASSQDRTVLKRVPYEQYF. CDR3 coding DNA: TGCGCCAGCAGCCAAGATCGGACAGTTCTGAAGCGGGTACCATACGAGCAGTACTTC. This chain connects TRBV4-1 to TRBJ2-7; tentatively, D is TRBD1 or TRBD2 (6 bases each). The germline gives CDR1 MGHRA, CDR2 YSYEKL. This CDR3 has 19 residues. Trimming shortened V by 0 bases and J by 4 bases, and 25 bases separated the two germline ends.

This clone showed up just once. This sequence joins TRBV6-5 and TRBJ1-5; TRBD1 matches at 10 bases. Germline trimming cut 6 bases from V and 5 bases from J; bases unmatched to any gene: 4. This CDR3 region has 14 residues. In germline, CDR1 is MNHEY, CDR2 SVGAGI. The DNA of the CDR3 is TGTGCCAGCAGCCTGGGGACAGGGGATCAGCCCCAGCATTTT. Its translation: CASSLGTGDQPQHF.

This clone has a handful of counts. This sequence may be a read error, since a much larger clone differs from it by one base. This chain joins TRBV7-2 and TRBJ2-7; the D is unclear. Germline CDR1 and CDR2: SGHTA and FQGNSA. V gave up 4 bases and J gave up 6 bases, with 7 bases separating them. This CDR3 region has 11 residues. The DNA of the CDR3 is TGTGCCAGCAGCTCGGGCTTCGAGCAGTACTTC. Translation gives CASSSGFEQYF.

This clone was counted a single time. The gene calls are TRBV30 and TRBJ1-1; 9 bases are a match to TRBD1. The CDR3 sequence is 13 residues long. Per the germline V gene, CDR1 is GTSNPN and CDR2 is SVGIG (reference sequence). Trimming removed 5 bases from V and 2 bases from J; junction bases left unmatched: 3. CDR3 nucleotide sequence: TGTGCCTGGGAAACAGGGGGCAACACTGAAGCTTTCTTT. Translating it yields CAWETGGNTEAFF. Full variable domain (remainder filled in from reference TRBV30 and TRBJ1-1): SQTIHQWPATLVQPVGSPLSLECTVEGTSNPNLYWYRQAAGRGLQLLFYSVGIGQISSEVPQNLSASRPQDRQFILSSKKLLLSDSGFYLCAWETGGNTEAFFGQGTRLTVV.

This rearrangement joins TRBV5-4 to TRBJ2-1; D is uncertain. The CDR3 contains 13 residues. With 1 base removed from V and 3 bases from J, the gap between germline ends came to 5 bases. The V gene's germline CDR1 is SGHNT and CDR2 YYREEE (reference sequence). The CDR3 DNA reads as TGTGCCAGCAGCTTGTATGACTACAATGAGCAGTTCTTC. Its translation is CASSLYDYNEQFF.

This chain joins TRBV11-1 and TRBJ2-7, with 9 positions matching TRBD1. CDR3 length: 13 residues. V was clipped by 3 bases and J by 5 bases; unmatched bases: 2. CDR1 and CDR2 (germline): SGHAT, FQDESV (reference sequence). DNA for the CDR3: TGTGCCAGCAGCTTGGGACAGGGAAACGAGCAGTACTTC. Its protein is CASSLGQGNEQYF.